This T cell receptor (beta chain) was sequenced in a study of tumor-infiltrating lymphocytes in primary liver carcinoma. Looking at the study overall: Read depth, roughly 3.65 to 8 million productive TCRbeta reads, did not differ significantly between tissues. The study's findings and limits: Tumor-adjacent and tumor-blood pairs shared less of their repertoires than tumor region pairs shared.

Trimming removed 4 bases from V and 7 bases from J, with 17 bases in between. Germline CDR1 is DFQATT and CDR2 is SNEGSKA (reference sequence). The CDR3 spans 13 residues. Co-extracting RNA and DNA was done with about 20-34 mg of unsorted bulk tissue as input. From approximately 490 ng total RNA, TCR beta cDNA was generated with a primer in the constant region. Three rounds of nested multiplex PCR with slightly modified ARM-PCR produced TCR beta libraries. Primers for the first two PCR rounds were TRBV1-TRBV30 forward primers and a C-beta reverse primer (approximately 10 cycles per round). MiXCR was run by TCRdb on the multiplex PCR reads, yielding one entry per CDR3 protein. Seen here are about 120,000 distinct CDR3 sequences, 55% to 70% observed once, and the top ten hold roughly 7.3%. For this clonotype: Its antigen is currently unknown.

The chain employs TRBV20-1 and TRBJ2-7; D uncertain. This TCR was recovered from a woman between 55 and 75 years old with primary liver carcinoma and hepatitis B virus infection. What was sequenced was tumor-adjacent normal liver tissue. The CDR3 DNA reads TGCAGTGCTATGGGCAGTACCTCCCAAGAGCAGTACTTC. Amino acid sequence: CSAMGSTSQEQYF.